The 22 T cell receptor beta chains below were found in one sample sequenced in a study of blood T cell repertoires in COVID-19. Some clones are missing from TCRdb's copy, which holds only in-frame ones; the method was immunoSEQ multiplex PCR. The sample carries about 160,000 clones, roughly 87% recorded once. The source material was peripheral blood. The receptors derive from a woman aged 55-69 years who had recovered from COVID-19.

The chain couples TRBV5-4 to TRBJ2-7; 12 bases are a match to TRBD1. The CDR3 consists of 17 residues. J lost 4 bases, V lost 4 bases, and 12 bases had no gene match. Germline V gene sequence: CDR1 SGHNT, CDR2 YYREEE (reference sequence). The CDR3 is CASSPGTGGLVAYEQYF. The CDR3 nucleotides read TGTGCCAGCAGCCCCGGGACAGGGGGCTTAGTAGCTTACGAGCAGTACTTC.

This clone turned up a few times. The chain has TRBV6-5 and TRBJ1-2; tentatively, D is TRBD1 (6 bases). The CDR3 length is 13 residues. V lost 5 bases to trimming and J lost 5 bases, with 12 bases between them. Germline V gene lookup returns CDR1 MNHEY and CDR2 SVGAGI. The CDR3 here is CASSPDRPYGYTF. For the CDR3, the DNA is TGTGCCAGCAGTCCTGACAGGCCATATGGCTACACCTTC.

V and J are TRBV24-1 and TRBJ2-3, with 8 bases fitting TRBD1. The CDR3 is 16 residues long. Germline trimming cut 4 bases from V and 6 bases from J; bases unmatched to any gene: 11. The V gene's germline CDR1 is KGHDR and CDR2 SFDVKD. The CDR3 sequence: CATSDPPRTGRDTQYF. DNA for the CDR3: TGTGCCACCAGTGACCCCCCCCGGACAGGGAGGGATACGCAGTATTTT.

The chain has TRBV18 and TRBJ2-5; D remains unclear. V was clipped by 0 bases and J by 5 bases, with 10 bases between them. This CDR3 comprises 14 residues. Germline CDR1 is KGHSH and CDR2 is LQKENI. The CDR3 sequence is CASSPPVSFETQYF. CDR3 nucleotides: TGTGCCAGCTCACCACCGGTTAGTTTCGAGACCCAGTACTTC.

J is TRBJ2-1 and V is TRBV5-1; 12 bases agree with TRBD1. The CDR3 is made up of 15 amino acids. With V trimmed by 0 bases and J by 9 bases, 4 bases remained unmatched. CDR1 and CDR2 from the germline V gene are SGHRS and YFSETQ. Here the CDR3 reads CASSLVGTGGVEQFF. The DNA for the CDR3 is TGCGCCAGCAGCTTGGTAGGGACAGGGGGCGTTGAGCAGTTCTTC.

The chain recombines TRBV6-1 with TRBJ2-5, with D hard to call. This CDR3 is built from 13 residues. Germline-derived CDR1 and CDR2 are MNHNS and SASEGT. The germline V and J ends were trimmed by 2 bases and 7 bases, with 11 bases remaining between them. This CDR3 reads CASSEIQVLTQYF. The CDR3 DNA follows: TGTGCCAGCAGTGAAATCCAGGTTTTGACCCAGTACTTC.

On this clone: The CDR3 does not close with the conserved phenylalanine or tryptophan, likely indicating a read error. It is unclear where the CDR3 begins or ends on the DNA, so no DNA is shown, and the CDR3 is as TCRdb lists it. The chain recombines TRBV28 with TRBJ1-1; no DNA check was done on the table's D call, TRBD1. Including both end residues, the CDR3 is 13 amino acids long. Germline V gene lookup returns CDR1 MDHEN and CDR2 SYDVKM. The CDR3 is CASSLLGGQGDLL.

This rearrangement joins TRBV6-5 to TRBJ1-6; 9 bases are a match to TRBD1. V lost 5 bases, J lost 9 bases, and 5 bases stayed unmatched. Per the germline V gene, CDR1 is MNHEY and CDR2 is SVGAGI. CDR3 size: 14 residues. The CDR3 region is CASSRTGVGSPLHF. The DNA for the CDR3 is TGTGCCAGCAGTCGGACAGGGGTCGGTTCACCCCTCCACTTT.

J is TRBJ2-7 and V is TRBV5-1, with a weak D call TRBD2 (6 bases). This CDR3 has 14 amino acids. V lost 9 bases, J lost 7 bases, and 23 bases lay in between. Germline V gene sequence: CDR1 SGHRS, CDR2 YFSETQ. The DNA for the CDR3 is TGCGCCAACCACGTGGGGATCAGGGCGGGGGAGCAGTACTTC. Its protein product is CANHVGIRAGEQYF.

This clone has a handful of counts. This rearrangement joins TRBV28 to TRBJ2-1; 7 bases are shared with TRBD2. Germline loops: CDR1 MDHEN, CDR2 SYDVKM. The CDR3 contains 15 residues. The V gene end was trimmed by 4 bases and the J gene end by 4 bases; junction bases not matched to a gene: 7. DNA for the CDR3: TGTGCCAGCAGTTCCTCGGGGGGATCATACAATGAGCAGTTCTTC. It codes for CASSSSGGSYNEQFF.

The J gene is TRBJ1-6, the V gene TRBV3-1 (or the pseudogene TRBV3-2); possible D gene TRBD1, 5 bases. The CDR3 spans 17 residues. CDR1 is LGHDT, CDR2 YNNKEL, per germline (reference sequence). V was clipped by 2 bases and J by 7 bases, with 18 bases between them. This CDR3 reads CASSQRGAIGGNSPLHF. The CDR3 coding sequence is TGTGCCAGCAGCCAAAGGGGCGCCATAGGTGGGAATTCACCCCTCCACTTT.

The chain is built from TRBV25-1 and TRBJ2-2, with D possibly TRBD2 on 6 matching bases. The CDR3 spans 15 residues. The germline CDR1 and CDR2 sequences are MGHDK and SYGVNS. V was clipped by 1 base and J by 4 bases, with 10 bases between them. The CDR3 DNA follows: TGTGCCAGCAGTGAATCCCTCGGGGGCACCGGGGAGCTGTTTTTT. Protein product: CASSESLGGTGELFF.

The rearrangement joins TRBV5-1 to TRBJ1-6; 9 bases line up with TRBD1. This CDR3 comprises 18 residues. V was clipped by 0 bases and J by 0 bases; unmatched bases: 4. Germline CDR1 SGHRS, CDR2 YFSETQ. The DNA for the CDR3 is TGCGCCAGCAGCTTGGGGGGACAGGGAAGCTCCTATAATTCACCCCTCCACTTT. As protein: CASSLGGQGSSYNSPLHF.

The CDR3 reads CASSFRGGTEAFF. DNA for the CDR3: TGCGCCAGCAGCTTTAGAGGAGGGACTGAAGCTTTCTTT. The rearrangement joins TRBV5-1 to TRBJ1-1; the D is unclear. Trimming left V 2 bases short and J 5 bases short, with 10 bases between. The CDR3 contains 13 residues. CDR1 and CDR2 (germline): SGHRS, YFSETQ.

V usage is TRBV7-9 and J usage is TRBJ1-6; TRBD1 might be the D (6 bases). Germline V gives CDR1 SEHNR, CDR2 FQNEAQ (reference sequence). Trimming took 3 bases from V and 10 from J, leaving 10 bases between them. The CDR3 loop spans 13 amino acids. Here the CDR3 DNA reads TGTGCCAGCAGCTTCCCAGGGGACTCACCCCTCCACTTT. Protein: CASSFPGDSPLHF.

The chain has TRBV11-2 and TRBJ1-2, with 8 bases identical to TRBD1. The length of the CDR3 is 16 residues. V was pared by 0 bases and J by 4 bases, with 7 bases of the junction left unmatched. From germline, CDR1 is SGHAT and CDR2 FQNNGV. Written as DNA, the CDR3 is TGTGCCAGCAGCTTAGATCTCAGGGGGCGTTCCTATGGCTACACCTTC. Its translation is CASSLDLRGRSYGYTF.

The chain couples TRBV19 to TRBJ1-4; D ambiguous. Germline V gene sequence: CDR1 LNHDA, CDR2 SQIVND (reference sequence). This CDR3 has 14 residues. The germline V and J ends were trimmed by 3 bases and 3 bases, with 8 bases remaining between them. This CDR3 reads CASSIETPNEKLFF. The DNA of the CDR3 is TGTGCCAGTAGTATCGAGACACCTAATGAAAAACTGTTTTTT. Based on the CDR3 plus reference TRBV19 and TRBJ1-4, the full variable domain is DGGITQSPKYLFRKEGQNVTLSCEQNLNHDAMYWYRQDPGQGLRLIYYSQIVNDFQKGDIAEGYSVSREKKESFPLTVTSAQKNPTAFYLCASSIETPNEKLFFGSGTQLSVL.

The count of this clone is one. The chain employs TRBV10-3 and TRBJ2-7; D is uncertain. The CDR3 is 12 residues long. The germline V and J ends were trimmed by 5 bases and 1 base, with 6 bases remaining between them. Per germline, CDR1 ENHRY and CDR2 SYGVKD. The CDR3 DNA follows: TGTGCCATCAGTCAGGTTTCCTACGAGCAGTACTTC. This encodes CAISQVSYEQYF.

This chain joins TRBV9 and TRBJ2-3; the match to TRBD2 covers 9 bases. Per the germline V gene, CDR1 is SGDLS and CDR2 is YYNGEE. J lost 2 bases, V lost 0 bases, and 7 bases had no gene match. CDR3 length equals 17 residues. Written as DNA, the CDR3 is TGTGCCAGCAGCGTAGGGGGCCTAGCGGGAAACACAGATACGCAGTATTTT. Protein sequence: CASSVGGLAGNTDTQYF.

The CDR3 sequence: CASSYSPSGGTDTQYF. CDR3 coding DNA: TGTGCCAGCAGTTACTCGCCTAGCGGGGGAACAGATACGCAGTATTTT. This chain uses TRBV6-5 with TRBJ2-3, with TRBD2 identical over 10 bases. Looked up from germline, CDR1 is MNHEY and CDR2 is SVGAGI. This CDR3 region has 16 residues. The V and J ends lost 0 bases and 3 bases, in that order; junction bases with no gene match: 3.

The V and J genes are TRBV28 and TRBJ1-3, with 10 nucleotides matching TRBD1. CDR3 length: 15 amino acids. Germline CDR1 MDHEN, CDR2 SYDVKM. Unmatched junction bases numbered 9, after V lost 6 bases and J lost 7 bases. CDR3 region: CASSWTGGRRNTIYF. CDR3 nucleotide sequence: TGTGCCAGCAGCTGGACAGGGGGGCGGAGGAACACCATATATTTT.

J is TRBJ1-2 and V is TRBV2, with 9 bases matching TRBD1. CDR3 length equals 14 residues. V shed 5 bases and J 6 bases; nucleotides not matched to a gene: 7. CDR1 is SNHLY and CDR2 is FYNNEI in the germline V gene. The CDR3 DNA reads as TGTGCCAGCAGTTCACAGGGGGCGCAGGATGGCTACACCTTC. Its protein is CASSSQGAQDGYTF.